Following are 14 T cell receptor beta chains from one sample sequenced in a study of cytomegalovirus exposure and HLA in healthy donors. TCRdb keeps only in-frame clones here, not all; method: immunoSEQ multiplex PCR. The data hold over 150,000 clones, with 80% to 90% observed a single time. Sequenced sample: PBMCs. The receptors were gathered from a woman aged 25-40 years in good health and CMV-seronegative.

The chain recombines TRBV27 with TRBJ2-5; 11 bases fit TRBD1. The CDR3 has 14 residues. The junction had 9 bases not matched to a gene; V was cut back by 9 bases and J by 6 bases. Germline loops: CDR1 MNHEY, CDR2 SMNVEV (reference sequence). DNA of the CDR3: TGTGCCAGTTCGTGGACAGGGGGCGACAAGACCCAGTACTTC. Encoded protein: CASSWTGGDKTQYF.

This clone appeared a single time. This chain links TRBV28 with TRBJ2-2; TRBD1 is a possible D gene (5 bases). The V end lost 6 bases, the J end lost 6 bases, and 14 bases lay between the germline ends. This CDR3 comprises 14 residues. Germline CDR1 reads MDHEN; CDR2 reads SYDVKM. CDR3 amino acids: CASSFIREAGELFF. The CDR3 coding sequence is TGTGCCAGCAGCTTTATCAGGGAAGCCGGGGAGCTGTTTTTT. The full variable domain, completed using reference TRBV28 and TRBJ2-2, is DVKVTQSSRYLVKRTGEKVFLECVQDMDHENMFWYRQDPGLGLRLIYFSYDVKMKEKGDIPEGYSVSREKKERFSLILESASTNQTSMYLCASSFIREAGELFFGEGSRLTVL.

This clone was detected only once. The J gene is TRBJ1-2, the V gene TRBV9; TRBD1 might be the D (6 bases). This CDR3 has 15 amino acids. Trimming shortened V by 3 bases and J by 5 bases, and 17 bases separated the two germline ends. Germline CDR1 SGDLS, CDR2 YYNGEE. The CDR3 loop reads CASSGRTGLGYGYTF. The CDR3 bases are TGTGCCAGCAGCGGGCGAACAGGGCTGGGTTATGGCTACACCTTC.

The chain links TRBV5-4 to TRBJ1-1; D is undetermined. V was shortened by 0 bases and J by 3 bases, with 9 bases between the two germline ends. The length of the CDR3 is 14 residues. Germline V gene lookup returns CDR1 SGHNT and CDR2 YYREEE (reference sequence). The chain's CDR3 is CASSLGQADTEAFF. CDR3 in DNA: TGTGCCAGCAGCTTGGGGCAGGCCGACACTGAAGCTTTCTTT.

The gene calls are TRBV27 and TRBJ2-7; TRBD2 might be the D (5 bases). The length of the CDR3 is 14 residues. Per germline, CDR1 MNHEY and CDR2 SMNVEV (reference sequence). The V end was cut by 6 bases, the J end by 6 bases, with 18 bases between. CDR3 sequence (DNA): TGTGCCAGCAGCGAGACCCAACTTCGGGGCGAGCAGTACTTC. Amino acid sequence: CASSETQLRGEQYF.

This sequence joins TRBV4-1 and TRBJ2-2; D tentatively fits TRBD1 or TRBD2 (5 bases each). Germline values: CDR1 MGHRA, CDR2 YSYEKL. V lost 3 bases to trimming and J lost 10 bases, with 6 bases between them. CDR3 size: 11 residues. The CDR3 region has the DNA TGCGCCAGCAGCCAGGGGGTGGAGCTGTTTTTT. Its translation is CASSQGVELFF.

This clone was detected once. This sequence joins TRBV30 and TRBJ1-4; D call uncertain. CDR1 and CDR2 (germline): GTSNPN, SVGIG (reference sequence). The CDR3 consists of 13 residues. V was clipped by 4 bases and J by 3 bases, with 9 bases between them. The CDR3 region is CAWNRVPNEKLFF. The CDR3 DNA reads TGTGCCTGGAACCGGGTCCCTAATGAAAAACTGTTTTTT.

V is TRBV5-1 and J is TRBJ2-2, with 9 bases matching TRBD1. CDR3 length: 18 residues. CDR1 is SGHRS, CDR2 YFSETQ, per germline. The V segment lost 1 base and the J segment 1 base; nucleotides outside the gene matches: 8. The CDR3 region is CASSLKATGGVNTGELFF. CDR3 nucleotides: TGCGCCAGCAGCTTGAAGGCCACAGGGGGCGTGAACACCGGGGAGCTGTTTTTT.

The chain couples TRBV6-5 to TRBJ2-1; perhaps TRBD2 as D (6 bases). The CDR3 is 15 amino acids. The germline V and J ends were trimmed by 0 bases and 7 bases, with 13 bases remaining between them. CDR1 and CDR2 from the germline V gene are MNHEY and SVGAGI. CDR3 region: CASSYSSGRRNEQFF. In DNA form, the CDR3 reads TGTGCCAGCAGTTACTCGTCAGGGAGGCGGAATGAGCAGTTCTTC.

The table lists this clone with many counts. The chain joins TRBV20-1 to TRBJ1-3; TRBD1 might be the D (5 bases). The CDR3 has 11 amino acids. CDR1 is DFQATT, CDR2 SNEGSKA, per germline (reference sequence). V was trimmed by 7 bases and J by 9 bases, leaving 13 bases between them. The CDR3 sequence: CSGGVAGTIYF. CDR3 in DNA: TGCAGTGGAGGGGTGGCGGGCACCATATATTTT.

V and J are TRBV5-6 and TRBJ2-1; the D gene is possibly TRBD2 (7 bases). V lost 0 bases to trimming and J lost 6 bases, with 10 bases between them. The germline gives CDR1 SGHDT, CDR2 YYEEEE. The CDR3 is 14 amino acids. The CDR3: CASSLAGGVNEQFF. CDR3 nucleotides: TGTGCCAGCAGCTTGGCGGGGGGCGTCAATGAGCAGTTCTTC. The whole variable domain, filled in from reference TRBV5-6 and TRBJ2-1, reads DAGVTQSPTHLIKTRGQQVTLRCSPKSGHDTVSWYQQALGQGPQFIFQYYEEEERQRGNFPDRFSGHQFPNYSSELNVNALLLGDSALYLCASSLAGGVNEQFFGPGTRLTVL.

The chain recombines TRBV29-1 with TRBJ2-7, with 8 bases aligning to TRBD1. Germline V gene lookup returns CDR1 SQVTM and CDR2 ANQGSEA. The CDR3 loop spans 13 amino acids. The DNA for the CDR3 is TGCATAGGAGCCGGGACAGGCTCCTACGAGCAGTACTTC. Translation: CIGAGTGSYEQYF.

The chain employs TRBV10-3 and TRBJ2-5, with TRBD1 identical over 7 bases. J was trimmed by 5 bases and V by 6 bases; bases with no gene match: 9. This CDR3 comprises 14 residues. Germline values: CDR1 ENHRY, CDR2 SYGVKD. In DNA form, the CDR3 reads TGTGCCATCAGGGAGACAGGGTCGCAGGAGACCCAGTACTTC. Translated, it gives CAIRETGSQETQYF.

The J gene is TRBJ1-1, the V gene TRBV23-1, with D hard to call. TRBV23-1 is labeled an ORF, and its function is uncertain. The ends were cut back, 7 bases at V and 11 bases at J, with 11 bases in the middle. The CDR3 runs to 10 residues. DNA for the CDR3: TGCGCCAGCACACCCCGCGACGCTTTCTTT. This gives the protein CASTPRDAFF.